The clone carrying this T cell receptor beta chain was counted at least ten times. The antigen is not known. This sample stems from a study of T cells in Graves' hyperthyroidism and ophthalmopathy. Study observations and caveats: The model anticipated ophthalmopathy a median around six months pre-onset. Blood also contained most expanded thyroid clonotypes above 0.001. Stable hyperthyroidism was told apart from ophthalmopathy by a model built on 13 V-J features.

Researchers barred patients who had uncontrolled infection, other autoimmune disease, pregnancy or lactation. RNA transcripts provided the source from which TCR beta CDR3 regions were amplified. The HTBI set primed first-round TCR CDR3 RT-PCR. MiXCR was run by TCRdb on the multiplex PCR reads, yielding one entry per CDR3 protein. The sample holds approximately 530,000 distinct CDR3 sequences; approximately 15% are singletons and the top ten take 18%. The source is a woman between 18 and 29 years old with Graves' hyperthyroidism. The sample comprised blood.

The CDR3 nucleotides read TGTGCCAGCAGCTTAGACCTAGCCCCCTACAATGAGCAGTTCTTC. Encoded protein: CASSLDLAPYNEQFF. This sequence joins TRBV11-3 and TRBJ2-1; tentative D call: TRBD2 (5 bases). The CDR3 has 15 residues. V lost 0 bases to trimming and J lost 2 bases, with 8 bases between them. Per the germline V gene, CDR1 is SGHNT and CDR2 is YENEEA.